Listed below are T cell receptor beta chains from one sample, sequenced in a study of T cells after yellow fever vaccination. One entry per CDR3 protein, called by TCRdb with MiXCR from the 5' RACE reads. The data hold fewer than 400,000 distinct CDR3 sequences, with 6.2% observed a single time. Sequenced here: PBMCs, sampled 5 days after the yellow fever booster vaccination. The receptors originated from a man aged 25 to 40 who received the YFV17D yellow fever vaccine. Both conserved end residues are part of each CDR3. The D gene is left open where the match is weak. The size field is filled for only some rows; it gives once, few, many or a size class.

CDR3 DNA: TGTGCCAGCAGCGCGACAGGCCAGGTCCTCTACGAGCAGTACTTC
CDR3 protein: CASSATGQVLYEQYF
D gene: -
clone size: few
J gene: TRBJ2-7
V gene: TRBV6-1

CDR3 DNA: TGCGCCAGCAGCTGGGGGGCTGGACCCCAGAACACCGGGGAGCTGTTTTTT
CDR3 protein: CASSWGAGPQNTGELFF
D gene: -
clone size: many
J gene: TRBJ2-2
V gene: TRBV5-1

CDR3 DNA: TGCAGTGCAATCGCCGGGACTAGCGGGAGTTACGAGCAGTACTTC
CDR3 protein: CSAIAGTSGSYEQYF
D gene: TRBD2
clone size: many
J gene: TRBJ2-7
V gene: TRBV20-1

CDR3 DNA: TGTGCCAGTAGTAGGACAGGGGTTATTTACAATGAGCAGTTCTTC
CDR3 protein: CASSRTGVIYNEQFF
D gene: TRBD1
clone size: few
J gene: TRBJ2-1
V gene: TRBV19

CDR3 DNA: TGTGCCAGCAGCCAAGGCGTCCACACAGATACGCAGTATTTT
CDR3 protein: CASSQGVHTDTQYF
D gene: -
clone size: -
J gene: TRBJ2-3
V gene: TRBV4-2

CDR3 DNA: TGCGCCAGCAGCCAAATACCGGCGAGAGGTAATGAGCAGTTCTTC
CDR3 protein: CASSQIPARGNEQFF
D gene: -
clone size: few
J gene: TRBJ2-1
V gene: TRBV4-3

CDR3 DNA: TGCGCCAGCAGCCAAGACGCGGAACACTCCTACAATGAGCAGTTCTTC
CDR3 protein: CASSQDAEHSYNEQFF
D gene: -
clone size: -
J gene: TRBJ2-1
V gene: TRBV4-3

CDR3 DNA: TGTGCCAGTACGAGAATTGCAGGGGGCTCTTCGAACACCGGGGAGCTGTTTTTT
CDR3 protein: CASTRIAGGSSNTGELFF
D gene: TRBD1
clone size: -
J gene: TRBJ2-2
V gene: TRBV19

CDR3 DNA: TGCAGTGCTGGCTGGGTCGGGACAGATACGCAGTATTTT
CDR3 protein: CSAGWVGTDTQYF
D gene: -
clone size: many
J gene: TRBJ2-3
V gene: TRBV20-1

CDR3 DNA: TGCAGTGCTAGAGCCGGGACTACCCTGAGCACAGATACGCAGTATTTT
CDR3 protein: CSARAGTTLSTDTQYF
D gene: TRBD2
clone size: many
J gene: TRBJ2-3
V gene: TRBV20-1

CDR3 DNA: TGCAGTGCTAGAGACCCTACTAGCGGGTCATACGAGCAGTACTTC
CDR3 protein: CSARDPTSGSYEQYF
D gene: TRBD2
clone size: many
J gene: TRBJ2-7
V gene: TRBV20-1

CDR3 DNA: TGTGCCAGCAGACTAGCCTCTCGGGGGGCCTACGAGCAGTACTTC
CDR3 protein: CASRLASRGAYEQYF
D gene: TRBD2
clone size: many
J gene: TRBJ2-7
V gene: TRBV6-1

CDR3 DNA: TGCGCCAGCAGCTTCGGGAACAAAGAAAATGAGCAGTTCTTC
CDR3 protein: CASSFGNKENEQFF
D gene: -
clone size: -
J gene: TRBJ2-1
V gene: TRBV5-1

CDR3 DNA: TGTGCCAGCAGCTCAACCGGGACAGGGGGCACAGAAAGCACAGATACGCAGTATTTT
CDR3 protein: CASSSTGTGGTESTDTQYF
D gene: TRBD1
clone size: -
J gene: TRBJ2-3
V gene: TRBV11-1

CDR3 DNA: TGTGCCAGCAGCCGCTTTCCAGGGGAGATGGCGGGAGAGTGGATCCAGTACTTC
CDR3 protein: CASSRFPGEMAGEWIQYF
D gene: -
clone size: few
J gene: TRBJ2-5
V gene: TRBV11-2

CDR3 DNA: TGTGCCAGCAGCGTACAGAAAATCGGACAGGGATTCTCTGGGGCCAACGTCCTGACTTTC
CDR3 protein: CASSVQKIGQGFSGANVLTF
D gene: TRBD1
clone size: -
J gene: TRBJ2-6
V gene: TRBV9

CDR3 DNA: TGTGCCAGCAGCCGGACGGGGGGCTCTGGGGCCAACGTCCTGACTTTC
CDR3 protein: CASSRTGGSGANVLTF
D gene: TRBD2
clone size: many
J gene: TRBJ2-6
V gene: TRBV3-1

CDR3 DNA: TGCAGCGTTGCTAAGGGCACAGATACGCAGTATTTT
CDR3 protein: CSVAKGTDTQYF
D gene: -
clone size: many
J gene: TRBJ2-3
V gene: TRBV29-1

CDR3 DNA: TGCAGTGCTTCCCCTCCGGGAGGCGGTCCCGGGGAGCTGTTTTTT
CDR3 protein: CSASPPGGGPGELFF
D gene: TRBD2
clone size: few
J gene: TRBJ2-2
V gene: TRBV20-1

CDR3 DNA: TGTGCCAGCAGTTCCGGGACTAGCGGGATCACAGATACGCAGTATTTT
CDR3 protein: CASSSGTSGITDTQYF
D gene: TRBD2
clone size: -
J gene: TRBJ2-3
V gene: TRBV9

CDR3 DNA: TGCGCCAGCAGCAGGACACAGGGCACCCCCTCCTACGAGCAGTACTTC
CDR3 protein: CASSRTQGTPSYEQYF
D gene: -
clone size: -
J gene: TRBJ2-7
V gene: TRBV5-1

CDR3 DNA: TGCAGTGCTAGAGATATAGACCTTGGGGAGCTGTTTTTT
CDR3 protein: CSARDIDLGELFF
D gene: -
clone size: few
J gene: TRBJ2-2
V gene: TRBV20-1

CDR3 DNA: TGCAGCGTTGAGTGGTTTTCGGGCGGGAGTAACTACAATGAGCAGTTCTTC
CDR3 protein: CSVEWFSGGSNYNEQFF
D gene: TRBD2
clone size: few
J gene: TRBJ2-1
V gene: TRBV29-1

CDR3 DNA: TGTGCCATCAGTGATATACTAGCGGGAGACTTCCAAGAGACCCAGTACTTC
CDR3 protein: CAISDILAGDFQETQYF
D gene: TRBD2
clone size: few
J gene: TRBJ2-5
V gene: TRBV10-3

CDR3 DNA: TGCGCCAGCAGCTCCGGACAGGGATTTAGTGAAGCTTTCTTT
CDR3 protein: CASSSGQGFSEAFF
D gene: TRBD1
clone size: -
J gene: TRBJ1-1
V gene: TRBV5-1

CDR3 DNA: TGTGCCAGCCTAGACCGGGACGCTGAAGCTTTCTTT
CDR3 protein: CASLDRDAEAFF
D gene: -
clone size: -
J gene: TRBJ1-1
V gene: TRBV7-9

CDR3 DNA: TGCAGTGCGGAAGTACTAGCGGGTATTAGCACAGATACGCAGTATTTT
CDR3 protein: CSAEVLAGISTDTQYF
D gene: TRBD2
clone size: many
J gene: TRBJ2-3
V gene: TRBV20-1

CDR3 DNA: TGCAGGGGTCTTGGCAATGAGCAGTTCTTC
CDR3 protein: CRGLGNEQFF
D gene: -
clone size: few
J gene: TRBJ2-1
V gene: TRBV20-1

CDR3 DNA: TGTGCCAGCAGCTTGGACATGTCCTATAATTCACCCCTCCACTTT
CDR3 protein: CASSLDMSYNSPLHF
D gene: -
clone size: -
J gene: TRBJ1-6
V gene: TRBV7-9

CDR3 DNA: TGTGCCATCAGTGGGACTAGCGGGACCTACGAGCAGTACTTC
CDR3 protein: CAISGTSGTYEQYF
D gene: TRBD2
clone size: many
J gene: TRBJ2-7
V gene: TRBV10-3

CDR3 DNA: TGTGCCAGCAGCACCGGGTACACAGATACGCAGTATTTT
CDR3 protein: CASSTGYTDTQYF
D gene: -
clone size: many
J gene: TRBJ2-3
V gene: TRBV9

CDR3 DNA: TGCAGCGCAGTCTCCCGAAGCTCCTACGAGCAGTACTTC
CDR3 protein: CSAVSRSSYEQYF
D gene: -
clone size: few
J gene: TRBJ2-7
V gene: TRBV29-1

CDR3 DNA: TGTGCCAGCTCCGGGACTAGCGGTTTGAATGAGCAGTTCTTC
CDR3 protein: CASSGTSGLNEQFF
D gene: TRBD2
clone size: few
J gene: TRBJ2-1
V gene: TRBV6-1

CDR3 DNA: TGCGCCAGCAGCTTGGTCCCAGCGAACACCGGGGAGCTGTTTTTT
CDR3 protein: CASSLVPANTGELFF
D gene: -
clone size: many
J gene: TRBJ2-2
V gene: TRBV5-1

CDR3 DNA: TGTGCCAGCAGCATCTCGGCTAGCGGATACAATGAGCAGTTCTTC
CDR3 protein: CASSISASGYNEQFF
D gene: TRBD2
clone size: many
J gene: TRBJ2-1
V gene: TRBV7-2

CDR3 DNA: TGTGCCAGCGGGTTAGCGGGAGTAGGGAATGAGCAGTTCTTC
CDR3 protein: CASGLAGVGNEQFF
D gene: TRBD2
clone size: -
J gene: TRBJ2-1
V gene: TRBV12-3/TRBV12-4

CDR3 DNA: TGCGCCAGCAGCTTGGCAATGGGCAATGAGCAGTTCTTC
CDR3 protein: CASSLAMGNEQFF
D gene: -
clone size: many
J gene: TRBJ2-1
V gene: TRBV5-1